This TCR beta chain was documented in a study of T-cell reconstitution after alpha-beta-depleted transplantation in children. This sample's TCRbeta library carried unique molecular identifier barcodes. MiXCR was run by TCRdb on the PCR reads, yielding one entry per CDR3 protein. The sample lists hundreds of thousands of distinct CDR3 sequences, approximately 9% seen once, with about 6.2% in the top ten. This clonotype was picked up many times. The germline CDR1 and CDR2 sequences are MNHEY and SVGEGT. There are 17 residues in the CDR3. The V segment lost 7 bases and the J segment 6 bases; nucleotides outside the gene matches: 15.

The rearrangement uses TRBV6-2 or TRBV6-3 and TRBJ2-2; 9 nucleotides line up with TRBD1. The sample in question was PBMCs from the stem cell graft donor, obtained from the stem cell graft. The clonotype comes from a human donor who donated a stem cell graft to a child with acute lymphoblastic leukemia. For the CDR3, the DNA is TGTGCCAGCACTCAACAACAGGGGGCAACAAAGTCCGGGGAGCTGTTTTTT. As protein: CASTQQQGATKSGELFF.